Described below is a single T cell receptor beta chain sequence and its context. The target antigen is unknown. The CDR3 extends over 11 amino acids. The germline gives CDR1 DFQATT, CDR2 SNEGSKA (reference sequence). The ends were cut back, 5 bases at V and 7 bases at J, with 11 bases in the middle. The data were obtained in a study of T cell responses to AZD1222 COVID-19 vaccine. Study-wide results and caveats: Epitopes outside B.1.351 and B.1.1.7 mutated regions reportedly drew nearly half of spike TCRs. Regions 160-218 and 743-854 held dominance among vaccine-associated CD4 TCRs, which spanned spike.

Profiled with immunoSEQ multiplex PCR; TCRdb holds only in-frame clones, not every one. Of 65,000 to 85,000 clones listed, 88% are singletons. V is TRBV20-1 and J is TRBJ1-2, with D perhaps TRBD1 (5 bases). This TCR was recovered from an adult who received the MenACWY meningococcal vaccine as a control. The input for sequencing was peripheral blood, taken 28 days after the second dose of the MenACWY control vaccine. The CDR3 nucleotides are TGCAGTGCTCAGGGAGGCGGTGGCTACACCTTC. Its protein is CSAQGGGGYTF.